This TCR beta chain was observed in a study of T-cell memory formation after mild COVID-19. Study overall: Clusters of TCRs were largely donor specific.

This clonotype turned up a few times. The antigen remains unidentified. After 5'RACE with constant-segment primers, TCR alpha and TCR beta cDNA libraries carrying sample barcodes and UMIs were obtained. TCRdb redid the calling of the 5' RACE reads with MiXCR, one entry per CDR3 protein. The sample lists roughly 300,000 distinct CDR3 sequences, under 8.5% occurring once. Study-level findings and limits: Among clones contracting day 15 to 85, CD4/CD8 was balanced, whereas later expanders leaned CD4+. Pre-infection memory contained some responding clones, which suggested that cross-reactive memory had joined.

The V end was cut by 5 bases, the J end by 6 bases, with 10 bases between. Per germline, CDR1 DFQATT and CDR2 SNEGSKA (reference sequence). The CDR3 spans 11 residues. The sequence was obtained from a man aged 18 to 35 who had mild COVID-19 (a few samples of this study predate the infection). Cell type and time point are not known. The sample was PBMCs or a T cell subset sorted from them (not recorded which). This rearrangement joins TRBV20-1 to TRBJ1-1; D unresolved. CDR3 bases: TGCAGTGCTCCCGCCCCGGCTGAAGCTTTCTTT. This codes for CSAPAPAEAFF.